The rows below give T cell receptor beta chains drawn from one sample of a study of PD-L1 blockade in urothelial cancer. TCRdb's table, derived via immunoSEQ multiplex PCR, lists solely in-frame clones and lacks some. The repertoire has 130,000 or so clones, 84% of them found once; the top ten carry about 2.9%. The sequencing here drew on PBMCs, taken around atezolizumab (anti-PD-L1) treatment. These receptors originate from a man aged 50 to 59 with urothelial cancer. Each CDR3 is given without its conserved first and last residue.

TRBV6-5 ASSYDGAGANVLT
TRBV13 ASSSTWTSGSFGTDTQY
TRBV5-1 ASSLDRGRHSPLH
TRBV7-9 ASSIDGTPANEQF
TRBV30 AWGDRGRTGELF
TRBV4-1 ASRLSGTGGTDTQY
TRBV27 ASKGAGTGELF
TRBV15 ATSRAGLAGDNEQF
TRBV7-3 ASSPGQGVYEQY
TRBV7-9 ASSPRTGVNTEAF